This T cell receptor beta chain appears in the sequencing data of a study of blood T cells in healthy people across ages. Broader study findings: Per million T cells, TCR beta diversity dropped about linearly as age rose. Naive CD4+ cells and diversity were both higher in long-lived donors than in aged donors.

Through a sample-barcoded 5' primer and a J-beta primer mix, a second PCR was run for about 6 to 11 cycles. Paired-end reads containing CDR3 totaled no fewer than 2.5 million for each sample. TCRdb fed the 5' RACE reads into MiXCR, producing one record per CDR3 protein. The sample holds about 770,000 distinct CDR3 sequences, approximately 44% seen once. The table lists this clonotype with a few counts. Its antigen is not identified. The source is a man in his 60s in good health. Sample: blood.

The CDR3 DNA follows: TGTGCCAGCAGCCGACCGGCGGGACAGAGTTACACCGGGCAGTACTTC. It yields the protein CASSRPAGQSYTGQYF. The chain has TRBV11-2 and TRBJ2-4, with D possibly TRBD1 on 7 matching bases. Trimming stripped 5 bases from V and 13 bases from J, with 27 bases between. The V gene's germline CDR1 is SGHAT and CDR2 FQNNGV. There are 16 residues in the CDR3.